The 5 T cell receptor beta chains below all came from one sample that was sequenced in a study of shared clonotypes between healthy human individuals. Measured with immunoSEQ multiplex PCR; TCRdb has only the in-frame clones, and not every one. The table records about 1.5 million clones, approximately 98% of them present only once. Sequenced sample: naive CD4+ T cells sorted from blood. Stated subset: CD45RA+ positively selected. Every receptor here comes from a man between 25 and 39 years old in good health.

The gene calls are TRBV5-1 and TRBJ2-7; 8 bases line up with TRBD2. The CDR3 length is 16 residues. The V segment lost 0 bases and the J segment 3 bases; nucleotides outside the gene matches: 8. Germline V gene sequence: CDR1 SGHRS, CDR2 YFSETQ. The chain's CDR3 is CASSLGRFSGSYEQYF. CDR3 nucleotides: TGCGCCAGCAGCTTGGGTAGGTTCAGCGGGAGCTACGAGCAGTACTTC.

In nucleotides, the CDR3 is TGTGCCAGCAGTGACTCGGACAGGTCAACTTGGGTCTACTACGAGCAGTACTTC. Translating it yields CASSDSDRSTWVYYEQYF. This rearrangement joins TRBV6-4 to TRBJ2-7; TRBD1 matches at 7 bases. Germline V lookup: CDR1 MRHNA, CDR2 SNTAGT. The CDR3 is 18 residues long. The junction had 14 bases not matched to a gene; V was cut back by 0 bases and J by 3 bases.

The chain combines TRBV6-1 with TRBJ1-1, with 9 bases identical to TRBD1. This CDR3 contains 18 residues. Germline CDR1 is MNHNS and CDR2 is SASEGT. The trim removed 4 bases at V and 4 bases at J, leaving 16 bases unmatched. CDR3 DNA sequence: TGTGCCAGCAGTGTCTCCGGGACAGGGTTATATCGGGGCACTGAAGCTTTCTTT. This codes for CASSVSGTGLYRGTEAFF.

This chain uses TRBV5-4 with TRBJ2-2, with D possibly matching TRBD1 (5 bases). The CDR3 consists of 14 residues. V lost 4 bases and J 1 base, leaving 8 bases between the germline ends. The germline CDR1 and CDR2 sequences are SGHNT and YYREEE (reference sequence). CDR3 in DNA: TGTGCCAGCAGCAAGCAGGGGAACACCGGGGAGCTGTTTTTT. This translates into CASSKQGNTGELFF.

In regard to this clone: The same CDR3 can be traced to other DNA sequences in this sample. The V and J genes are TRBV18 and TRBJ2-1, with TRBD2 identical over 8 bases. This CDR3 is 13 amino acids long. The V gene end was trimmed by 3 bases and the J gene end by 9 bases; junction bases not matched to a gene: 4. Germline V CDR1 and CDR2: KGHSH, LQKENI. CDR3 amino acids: CASSPGTSGEQFF. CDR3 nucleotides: TGTGCCAGCTCACCCGGGACTAGTGGTGAGCAGTTCTTC.